These T cell receptor beta chains were read from a single sample in a study of identical twins. Using its own MiXCR run on the 5' RACE reads, TCRdb lists one record per CDR3 protein. The repertoire consists of around 960,000 distinct CDR3 sequences, with approximately 13% occurring once and the leading ten covering about 1.5%. Separately, the same data were catalogued under a study of yellow fever vaccine responses in identical twins.

The sample comprised PBMCs. These receptors were taken from a woman between 18 and 29 years old in good health. The CDR3 runs from the conserved cysteine through the conserved F or W. D genes are given only for firm matches. Rows give clone size only sometimes, using once, few, many, or a class for an expanded clone.

d_call j_call clone_size v_call cdr3_nt cdr3_aa
- TRBJ1-2 many TRBV12-3/TRBV12-4 TGTGCCAGCAGTCAGGGGAGGAGTGGCTACACCTTC CASSQGRSGYTF
- TRBJ2-1 - TRBV6-5 TGTGCCAGCAGTACCGGACGGAATCAGTTCTTC CASSTGRNQFF
TRBD1 TRBJ1-3 - TRBV10-3 TGTGCCATCAGTGACGGACAGGGGAAATCTGGAAACACCATATATTTT CAISDGQGKSGNTIYF
TRBD2 TRBJ2-1 many TRBV7-8 TGTGCCAGCAGCCCTGTAGCGGGAGGGGTCTCCTACAATGAGCAGTTCTTC CASSPVAGGVSYNEQFF
- TRBJ2-1 - TRBV28 TGTGCCAGCAGCACCCCGGGCTCCTACAATGAGCAGTTCTTC CASSTPGSYNEQFF
- TRBJ1-1 many TRBV7-9 TGTGCCAGCAGCTTAAACAGGGAGTCGATGACTGAAGCTTTCTTT CASSLNRESMTEAFF
- TRBJ2-7 few TRBV27 TGTGCCAGCAGTTTTTGGGGGCGCTGGCACGAGCAGTACTTC CASSFWGRWHEQYF
TRBD2 TRBJ2-1 - TRBV7-8 TGTGCCAGCAGCTTGACTAGCTCTGAGCAGTTCTTC CASSLTSSEQFF
- TRBJ2-3 few TRBV20-1 TGCAGTGCCCTCGAAACCTTGATGGATACGCAGTATTTT CSALETLMDTQYF
TRBD1 TRBJ2-5 - TRBV20-1 TGCAGTGCTGAAACAGGGGAAGAGACCCAGTACTTC CSAETGEETQYF
TRBD1 TRBJ2-2 few TRBV29-1 TGCAGCGTTGCAGACAGGGACACCGGGGAGCTGTTTTTT CSVADRDTGELFF
TRBD1 TRBJ1-6 - TRBV6-5 TGTGCCAGCAGTTACGGACAGGGGAGAAATTCACCCCTCCACTTT CASSYGQGRNSPLHF
- TRBJ2-7 many TRBV28 TGTGCCAGCAGCCATCTCAGGGCACCCTACGAGCAGTACTTC CASSHLRAPYEQYF
- TRBJ1-2 - TRBV7-2 TGTGCCAGCAGCCGCCAGGGTCCTAACTATGGCTACACCTTC CASSRQGPNYGYTF
TRBD1 TRBJ1-6 many TRBV12-3/TRBV12-4 TGTGCCAGCAGCCGGGACAGCCTAAATTCACCCCTCCACTTT CASSRDSLNSPLHF
- TRBJ1-2 few TRBV10-3 TGTGCGTTTCGGGGGGATTCGTCTGGCTACACCTTC CAFRGDSSGYTF
TRBD1 TRBJ2-7 - TRBV20-1 TGCAGTGCTACCGACAGGGTAAATTACGAGCAGTACTTC CSATDRVNYEQYF
- TRBJ2-1 - TRBV24-1 TGTGCCACCAGTGATTCGTGGGGGAGCTCCTACAATGAGCAGTTCTTC CATSDSWGSSYNEQFF
TRBD1 TRBJ1-5 - TRBV6-5 TGTGCCAGCAGTTCCCCGGGACAGGGCTACAATCAGCCCCAGCATTTT CASSSPGQGYNQPQHF